These 6 T cell receptor beta chains were sequenced from one sample in a study of T cell repertoires in cytomegalovirus infection. Their recognized antigens are unknown. A single record per CDR3 protein comes from TCRdb applying MiXCR to the reads. The sample has about 570,000 distinct CDR3 sequences; about 39% are singletons. The specimen comprised cultured PBMCs, sampled from culture after CMV antigen stimulation. These receptors came from a human donor in good health (CMV status not recorded). Some clones in this sample may be carry-over from other donors' samples.

In its sample, this clonotype was seen a few times. The chain combines TRBV7-9 with TRBJ2-1; D call uncertain. The germline V gene has CDR1 SEHNR and CDR2 FQNEAQ (reference sequence). The CDR3 contains 12 residues. V was clipped by 5 bases and J by 7 bases, with 9 bases between them. The CDR3 region is CASSPGWNEQFF. DNA of the CDR3: TGTGCCAGCAGCCCCGGTTGGAATGAGCAGTTCTTC.

J is TRBJ1-2 and V is TRBV7-2, with 7 bases fitting TRBD1. The CDR3 contains 14 residues. The V gene's germline CDR1 is SGHTA and CDR2 FQGNSA. The trim removed 0 bases at V and 7 bases at J, leaving 5 bases unmatched. The CDR3 loop is CASSLAAQGPGYTF. In DNA, the CDR3 is TGTGCCAGCAGCTTAGCGGCACAGGGGCCTGGCTACACCTTC.

This clonotype appeared a few times. The V call is TRBV7-2, the J call TRBJ2-7; D tentatively fits TRBD1 or TRBD2 (5 bases each). CDR3 length: 15 amino acids. Germline values: CDR1 SGHTA, CDR2 FQGNSA. Trimming stripped 3 bases from V and 2 bases from J, with 14 bases between. The CDR3 DNA is TGTGCCAGCAGCTTCGTGGGGGTTTCAACCTACGAGCAGTACTTC. It is translated as CASSFVGVSTYEQYF.

The table lists this clonotype with many counts. The chain uses TRBV7-2 and TRBJ2-5; D ambiguous. The germline gives CDR1 SGHTA, CDR2 FQGNSA. The CDR3 loop spans 13 amino acids. V lost 1 base and J 5 bases, leaving 8 bases between the germline ends. The CDR3 loop is CASSLGPRETQYF. As DNA, the CDR3 is TGTGCCAGCAGCTTAGGGCCGCGGGAGACCCAGTACTTC.

Only one count was recorded for this clonotype. The chain links TRBV5-4 to TRBJ2-7, with 7 bases identical to TRBD2. The ends lost 0 bases at V and 3 bases at J; junction bases unmatched: 3. The CDR3 is 14 amino acids. The germline V gene has CDR1 SGHNT and CDR2 YYREEE (reference sequence). As DNA, the CDR3 is TGTGCCAGCAGCTTGGGGACTAGTCGCTACGAGCAGTACTTC. This encodes CASSLGTSRYEQYF.

The table lists this clonotype with a few counts. The chain carries TRBV7-6 and TRBJ2-7; the match to TRBD2 covers 7 bases. V shed 2 bases and J 2 bases; nucleotides not matched to a gene: 6. CDR1 SGHVS and CDR2 FNYEAQ come from the germline V gene. The CDR3 is 15 residues long. CDR3 sequence reads: CASSLRAGPAYEQYF. CDR3 DNA sequence: TGTGCCAGCAGCTTAAGAGCGGGGCCGGCCTACGAGCAGTACTTC.